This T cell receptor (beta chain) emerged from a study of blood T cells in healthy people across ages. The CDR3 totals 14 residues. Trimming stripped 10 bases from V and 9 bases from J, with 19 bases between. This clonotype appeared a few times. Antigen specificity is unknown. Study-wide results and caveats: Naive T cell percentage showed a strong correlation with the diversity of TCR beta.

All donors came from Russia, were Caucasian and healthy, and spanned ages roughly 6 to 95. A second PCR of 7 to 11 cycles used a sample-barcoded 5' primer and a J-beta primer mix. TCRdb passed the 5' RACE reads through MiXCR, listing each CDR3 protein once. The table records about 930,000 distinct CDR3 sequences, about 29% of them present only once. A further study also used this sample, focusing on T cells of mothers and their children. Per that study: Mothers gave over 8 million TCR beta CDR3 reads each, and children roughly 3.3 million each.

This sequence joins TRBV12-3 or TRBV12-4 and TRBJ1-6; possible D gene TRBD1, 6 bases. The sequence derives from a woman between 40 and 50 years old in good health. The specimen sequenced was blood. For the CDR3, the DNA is TGTGCCACCCGGACGGGGGGCTCGAGTTCACCCCTCCACTTT. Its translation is CATRTGGSSSPLHF.